Below, one T cell receptor beta chain is given with its context. The table lists this clonotype with many counts. The target of this receptor is not known. Per-base quality was not reported, and no clone a single base away is much larger than it. For repertoire sequencing, the TCR beta CDR3 regions were amplified from RNA transcripts. A first-round RT-PCR used HTBI primers with the Qiagen OneStep RT-PCR kit, followed by a second-round multiplex PCR, size selection and purification. Libraries were sequenced on an Illumina HiSeq2000 using paired-end 100 bp reads. Regarding the original processing steps: SOAPnuke was used to process the reads, removing any read that contained adapters or uncalled bases, had a mean Phred below 15, or lacked an exact match to the constant primer or identifier. High-quality paired reads were merged with COPE v1.2.5. Unique nucleotide sequences were defined as clonotypes and aligned to IMGT TRB V, D and J references using MiTCR v1.1. Only V-J combinations with frequency above 0.0001 were analysed, covering over 99% of repertoires. For each V-J combination, a TCR clonal expansion and chaos score was defined as the ratio of F50 clonal expansion to chaos observed in the TCRdist matrix. Welch's t-statistics and random forest were used to reduce features to about a dozen V-J combinations, which were fed into a naive Bayes classifier. Thyroid-blood repertoire similarity was quantified with the Morisita-Horn index. TCRdb reprocessing: public reads trimmed at Q25 with fastp, clones called with MiXCR, in-frame beta chains kept. Each entry is one CDR3 protein sequence, shown with its most common DNA and genes. The V and J calls, along with clone size, are taken from TCRdb and not from the paper's own processing. In all, the sample holds about 550,000 distinct CDR3 sequences, and about 35% of those were seen once. The ten largest make up 3.5% to 4.5% of the sample.

The sample belongs to a study of Graves' ophthalmopathy and Graves' hyperthyroidism (dated by TCRdb to 2016 to 2018). Study-level background: A patient counted as having stable hyperthyroidism if there was no progression to ophthalmopathy within 18 months of follow-up. To tell Graves' ophthalmopathy apart from Graves' hyperthyroidism, and to predict which patients would progress to ophthalmopathy, the study relied on TCR beta repertoire signatures. In five or six hyperthyroidism patients, T-cell repertoires of thyroid tissue and blood were compared. An independent validation cohort comprised 18 hyperthyroidism patients and 15 to 17 patients who later progressed from hyperthyroidism to ophthalmopathy. To explore V-J signatures that separate ophthalmopathy from hyperthyroidism, a discovery set of 95 to 100 patients was enrolled, consisting of about 45 with ophthalmopathy and approximately 57 with stable hyperthyroidism. After sampling, hyperthyroidism patients received methimazole starting at 30 mg daily, and ophthalmopathy patients received high-dose intravenous methylprednisolone. In total, 135 blood samples were TCR-sequenced: 43 ophthalmopathy, some 75 hyperthyroidism and roughly 17 hyperthyroidism-to-ophthalmopathy patients. Findings and caveats that apply to the study as a whole: Most of the expanded thyroid clonotypes with a frequency above 0.001 were also detected in blood, and it was suggested that the thyroid immune response may be reflected by blood repertoires. In validation, the model predicted ophthalmopathy progression with about 70% sensitivity and 72.22% specificity; approximately 12 predicted patients were CT-confirmed with GO in a median of approximately six months. In cross-validation, the 13-signature model distinguished ophthalmopathy from stable hyperthyroidism with about 90% sensitivity and roughly 81% specificity, and in the test set the corresponding values were about 80% and 75%. No statistical method was used to set the sample size in advance, and the investigators knew which group each participant was assigned to.

The germline V gene sets CDR1 to SGHRS and CDR2 to YFSETQ. The V end loses 0 bases and the J end loses 0 bases, and a stretch of 6 bases separates them. The CDR3 starts with the cysteine, ends with the phenylalanine, and has 14 residues. The kept DNA is CDR3 alone, 42 bases in frame from the first base. The hyperthyroidism patients were 18 to 65 years old and newly diagnosed, with a disease duration of less than 2 months. Patients with other autoimmune diseases, uncontrolled infections, pregnancy or lactation were excluded from the study. Diagnosis was based on clinical symptoms, serum thyroxine, TRAb, thyroid ultrasound and orbital computed tomography. Trizol reagent was used to extract the total RNA, and its quality was then checked on an Agilent 2100 Bioanalyzer.

This TCR was recovered from an adult man with Graves' hyperthyroidism. Sequencing input: peripheral blood or thyroid tissue (not recorded which). The rearranged chain carries TRBV5-1 and TRBJ1-1, with no reliable assignment of the D segment. The bases read TGCGCCAGCAGCTTGGAGAGGTTGAACACTGAAGCTTTCTTT. Its protein reads: CASSLERLNTEAFF.